This paragraph covers one T cell receptor beta chain sequence. This entry is derived from a study of control samples from healthy donors and cancer patients. Trimming pared 3 bases from V and 2 bases from J, leaving 15 bases between. Germline CDR1 and CDR2: MNHEY and SMNVEV (reference sequence). The CDR3 has 16 amino acids. TCRdb's copy holds only in-frame clones and misses some; the assay was immunoSEQ multiplex PCR. The sample has 70,000 or so clones, nearly 85% seen once. The sequence was obtained from a man aged 50 to 59 in good health. The V and J genes are TRBV27 and TRBJ2-3; the D gene could be TRBD1 or TRBD2 (5 bases each). Material: blood. The CDR3 DNA reads as TGTGCCAGCAGTTTTCGACAGAACGGGAACACAGATACGCAGTATTTT. It translates to CASSFRQNGNTDTQYF.